The 32 T cell receptor beta chains listed next were all sequenced from one sample in a study of cytotoxic CD8 clonotypes in ibrutinib-treated CLL. Data came from immunoSEQ multiplex PCR; TCRdb stores just in-frame clones and leaves some out. The sample shows approximately 340,000 clones, over 60% of them seen only once. The sample in question was PBMCs, obtained after 36 months of ibrutinib treatment. These receptors all stem from a human donor with chronic lymphocytic leukemia.

The rearrangement joins TRBV5-6 to TRBJ2-1; the D is unclear. Deletions cut 3 bases from V and 8 bases from J, with 12 bases between. In germline, CDR1 is SGHDT, CDR2 YYEEEE. The CDR3 sequence is 13 residues long. DNA of the CDR3: TGTGCCAGCAGCTCCATTCACCGGGATGAGCAGTTCTTC. Its protein is CASSSIHRDEQFF. Complete variable domain (other parts from reference TRBV5-6 and TRBJ2-1): DAGVTQSPTHLIKTRGQQVTLRCSPKSGHDTVSWYQQALGQGPQFIFQYYEEEERQRGNFPDRFSGHQFPNYSSELNVNALLLGDSALYLCASSSIHRDEQFFGPGTRLTVL.

The chain couples TRBV2 to TRBJ2-7, with 10 bases matching TRBD1. V lost 6 bases, J lost 1 base, and 3 bases stayed unmatched. The germline CDR1 and CDR2 sequences are SNHLY and FYNNEI. This CDR3 region has 14 residues. CDR3 amino acids: CASRDRGLSYEQYF. The DNA for the CDR3 is TGTGCCAGCAGGGACAGGGGGTTGTCCTACGAGCAGTACTTC.

The chain is built from TRBV2 and TRBJ2-2; no firm D call. The germline gives CDR1 SNHLY, CDR2 FYNNEI. Trimming stripped 6 bases from V and 9 bases from J, with 23 bases between. This CDR3 has 16 residues. CDR3 DNA: TGTGCCAGCAGCTTTTATCAGCCTGAGAGATGGAGGGAGCTGTTTTTT. Protein sequence: CASSFYQPERWRELFF.

The chain joins TRBV4-1 to TRBJ1-1; maybe TRBD1 (6 bases). Germline values: CDR1 MGHRA, CDR2 YSYEKL. Trimming left V 4 bases short and J 3 bases short, with 18 bases between. CDR3 length: 16 amino acids. This chain's CDR3 is CASSRTTPGQYTEAFF. CDR3 bases: TGCGCCAGCAGCCGAACGACACCGGGACAATACACTGAAGCTTTCTTT.

The chain has TRBV7-3 and TRBJ2-3; D unresolved. Trimming took off 1 base at V and 6 bases at J, with 8 bases between the two ends. Germline V gives CDR1 SGHTA, CDR2 FQGTGA. The CDR3 length is 13 residues. CDR3 sequence: CASSLIDGDTQYF. CDR3 in DNA: TGTGCCAGCAGCTTAATTGACGGGGATACGCAGTATTTT.

The chain is built from TRBV6-5 and TRBJ2-2; D tentatively fits TRBD1 or TRBD2 (6 bases each). This CDR3 is built from 16 residues. Between the trimmed V and J ends, which lost 3 bases and 5 bases, there was a span of 16 bases. In germline, CDR1 is MNHEY, CDR2 SVGAGI. This CDR3 is CASSYWGARETGELFF. The CDR3, as DNA: TGTGCCAGCAGTTATTGGGGGGCGCGTGAAACCGGGGAGCTGTTTTTT.

The V and J genes are TRBV4-2 and TRBJ2-7, with D perhaps being TRBD1 or TRBD2 (5 bases each). Trimming shortened V by 0 bases and J by 4 bases, and 10 bases separated the two germline ends. The CDR3 is made up of 14 amino acids. Germline V gives CDR1 LGHNA, CDR2 YNFKEQ. Here the CDR3 reads CASSQERDDYEQYF. CDR3 nucleotides: TGTGCCAGCAGCCAAGAACGGGACGATTACGAGCAGTACTTC.

This chain links TRBV5-4 with TRBJ2-3, with D possibly being TRBD1 (6 bases). The CDR3 sequence is 12 residues long. Germline V CDR1 and CDR2: SGHNT, YYREEE (reference sequence). The V and J ends lost 3 bases and 4 bases respectively, with 6 bases between them. The CDR3 nucleotides are TGTGCCAGCAGCTCAGGGGCAGATACGCAGTATTTT. The encoded protein is CASSSGADTQYF. The full variable domain, in which reference TRBV5-4 and TRBJ2-3 provide the parts outside the CDR3, is ETGVTQSPTHLIKTRGQQVTLRCSSQSGHNTVSWYQQALGQGPQFIFQYYREEENGRGNFPPRFSGLQFPNYSSELNVNALELDDSALYLCASSSGADTQYFGPGTRLTVL.

CDR3 DNA: TGCGCCAGCAGCCAGCCGGGACAGGGGATCGATCAGCCCCAGCATTTT. Encoded protein: CASSQPGQGIDQPQHF. The rearrangement uses TRBV4-1 and TRBJ1-5; 10 positions match TRBD1. V lost 3 bases to trimming and J lost 5 bases; unmatched junction nucleotides: 7. The CDR3 has 16 residues. Germline V lookup: CDR1 MGHRA, CDR2 YSYEKL.

The chain carries TRBV4-2 and TRBJ1-5; 9 nucleotides line up with TRBD1. Germline V gene lookup returns CDR1 LGHNA and CDR2 YNFKEQ. J gave up 2 bases and V 4 bases, and 6 bases lay outside the gene matches. The CDR3 contains 16 residues. The CDR3 spells CASSPRTGEGNQPQHF. CDR3 nucleotide sequence: TGTGCCAGCAGCCCCCGGACAGGGGAAGGCAATCAGCCCCAGCATTTT.

Turning to this clone: Other DNA sequences of this sample code for an identical CDR3. This chain uses TRBV6-5 with TRBJ2-5; TRBD2 matches 13 bases. Germline CDR1 is MNHEY and CDR2 is SVGAGI. V was clipped by 2 bases and J by 5 bases; unmatched bases: 2. There are 15 residues in the CDR3. CDR3 protein: CASSYQGLAGETQYF. The CDR3 nucleotides are TGTGCCAGCAGTTACCAGGGACTAGCGGGGGAGACCCAGTACTTC.

The chain links TRBV7-3 to TRBJ2-5, with D perhaps matching TRBD2 (6 bases). Germline CDR1 and CDR2: SGHTA and FQGTGA. The CDR3 runs 13 residues. Trimming removed 2 bases from V and 5 bases from J, with 9 bases in between. CDR3 loop: CASSLRGRETQYF. DNA for the CDR3: TGTGCCAGCAGCTTACGGGGGAGGGAGACCCAGTACTTC.

The chain joins TRBV7-9 to TRBJ2-7; D gene ambiguous. V was trimmed by 5 bases and J by 0 bases, leaving 11 bases between them. CDR1 SEHNR and CDR2 FQNEAQ come from the germline V gene (reference sequence). This CDR3 is built from 14 residues. CDR3 region: CASSPGPLSYEQYF. The CDR3 DNA sequence: TGTGCCAGCAGCCCCGGACCTCTCTCCTACGAGCAGTACTTC. The full variable domain, in which reference TRBV7-9 and TRBJ2-7 provide the parts outside the CDR3, is DTGVSQNPRHKITKRGQNVTFRCDPISEHNRLYWYRQTLGQGPEFLTYFQNEAQLEKSRLLSDRFSAERPKGSFSTLEIQRTEQGDSAMYLCASSPGPLSYEQYFGPGTRLTVT.

V usage is TRBV5-5 and J usage is TRBJ2-1; D perhaps matches TRBD1 (6 bases). Germline-derived CDR1 and CDR2 are SGHKS and YYEKEE (reference sequence). Trimming took off 2 bases at V and 7 bases at J, with 10 bases between the two ends. The CDR3 runs 13 residues. The CDR3 nucleotides are TGTGCCAGCAGCTTTCAGGGGCGGAATGAGCAGTTCTTC. Encoded protein: CASSFQGRNEQFF.

This clone was recorded a few times. The rearrangement uses TRBV15 and TRBJ1-1; no definite D call. Germline CDR1 reads LNHNV; CDR2 reads YYDKDF (reference sequence). The germline V and J ends were trimmed by 1 base and 5 bases, with 11 bases remaining between them. This CDR3 has 14 residues. As DNA, the CDR3 is TGTGCCACCAGCAGAGGCCCGACACGAACTGAAGCTTTCTTT. As protein: CATSRGPTRTEAFF.

V usage is TRBV6-1 and J usage is TRBJ1-5; 7 nucleotides line up with TRBD1. Trimming at V came to 9 bases and at J to 7 bases, leaving 6 bases not matched to a gene. CDR1 and CDR2 (germline): MNHNS, SASEGT. CDR3 length equals 12 residues. The CDR3 DNA sequence: TGTGCCAGTCCCACAGGGGTCCAGCCCCAGCATTTT. Encoded protein: CASPTGVQPQHF.

This chain uses TRBV10-3 with TRBJ1-3; no clear D gene. The CDR3 has 12 amino acids. The germline CDR1 and CDR2 sequences are ENHRY and SYGVKD. The V end lost 3 bases, the J end lost 4 bases, and 4 bases lay between the germline ends. CDR3 nucleotides: TGTGCCATCAGTGACATGGGAAACACCATATATTTT. This translates into CAISDMGNTIYF.

The rearrangement uses TRBV5-1 and TRBJ1-1; D call uncertain. The CDR3 sequence is 18 residues long. V lost 4 bases, J lost 0 bases, and 22 bases lay in between. CDR1 and CDR2 from the germline V gene are SGHRS and YFSETQ. In DNA form, the CDR3 reads TGCGCCAGCAGCACAACTGCCCTCGGGCGACTACTGAACACTGAAGCTTTCTTT. The encoded protein is CASSTTALGRLLNTEAFF. Drawing the rest from reference TRBV5-1 and TRBJ1-1, the complete variable domain is KAGVTQTPRYLIKTRGQQVTLSCSPISGHRSVSWYQQTPGQGLQFLFEYFSETQRNKGNFPGRFSGRQFSNSRSEMNVSTLELGDSALYLCASSTTALGRLLNTEAFFGQGTRLTVV.

V is TRBV19 and J is TRBJ1-1; a possible D gene is TRBD1 (5 bases). This CDR3 comprises 14 residues. Trimming stripped 6 bases from V and 3 bases from J, with 14 bases between. CDR1 LNHDA and CDR2 SQIVND come from the germline V gene (reference sequence). CDR3 DNA sequence: TGTGCCAGTAGGAACAGGACCTGGGACACTGAAGCTTTCTTT. Translated: CASRNRTWDTEAFF.

The chain combines TRBV10-2 with TRBJ1-6, with D unresolved. CDR1 WSHSY and CDR2 SAAADI come from the germline V gene. Trimming took off 6 bases at V and 5 bases at J, with 8 bases between the two ends. The CDR3 is 13 amino acids. Here the CDR3 DNA reads TGCGCCAGCAGGGCCTATGATAATTCACCCCTCCACTTT. As protein: CASRAYDNSPLHF.

The V call is TRBV7-8, the J call TRBJ2-7; D not resolved. Germline CDR1 and CDR2: SGHVS and FQNEAQ. The CDR3 has 15 residues. V lost 1 base, J lost 4 bases, and 14 bases lay in between. CDR3 bases: TGTGCCAGCAGCTTAGAGGGCGCCAGGAAGTACGAGCAGTACTTC. It yields the protein CASSLEGARKYEQYF.

This clone was found once. V gene TRBV10-2 combines with J gene TRBJ1-4, with a tentative D call TRBD1 (6 bases). The germline gives CDR1 WSHSY, CDR2 SAAADI. V was shortened by 7 bases and J by 5 bases, with 17 bases between the two germline ends. The CDR3 extends over 15 amino acids. CDR3 coding DNA: TGCGCCAGCAAGGGGGAATGGTGGGGGAATGAAAAACTGTTTTTT. Translation gives CASKGEWWGNEKLFF.

This rearrangement joins TRBV25-1 to TRBJ2-1; D might be TRBD1 or TRBD2, each matching 5 bases. Germline V gene data show CDR1 as MGHDK and CDR2 as SYGVNS. There are 12 residues in the CDR3. Trimming cost V 4 bases and J 8 bases, with 9 bases left between them. CDR3 bases: TGTGCCAGCAGTGGTTGGGGACATGAGCAGTTCTTC. As protein: CASSGWGHEQFF. The full variable domain, rest sourced from reference TRBV25-1 and TRBJ2-1, is EADIYQTPRYLVIGTGKKITLECSQTMGHDKMYWYQQDPGMELHLIHYSYGVNSTEKGDLSSESTVSRIRTEHFPLTLESARPSHTSQYLCASSGWGHEQFFGPGTRLTVL.

J is TRBJ2-5 and V is TRBV5-6; 7 nucleotides align to TRBD1. With V trimmed by 7 bases and J by 5 bases, 8 bases remained unmatched. This CDR3 region has 13 residues. Germline-derived CDR1 and CDR2 are SGHDT and YYEEEE. This CDR3 reads CASGQTGRETQYF. CDR3 nucleotides: TGTGCCAGCGGGCAGACAGGGCGGGAGACCCAGTACTTC.

V and J are TRBV7-9 and TRBJ2-7; 8 nucleotides match TRBD2. V gave up 5 bases and J gave up 6 bases; unmatched junction bases: 9. CDR1 and CDR2 (germline): SEHNR, FQNEAQ (reference sequence). CDR3 length: 14 amino acids. The CDR3: CASSPSGSRLEQYF. In nucleotides, the CDR3 is TGTGCCAGCAGCCCCAGCGGGAGTCGGCTCGAGCAGTACTTC.

The CDR3 sequence: CATSWEQGNYEQYF. CDR3 bases: TGTGCCACCAGCTGGGAACAGGGCAACTACGAGCAGTACTTC. The V gene is TRBV15, the J gene TRBJ2-7, with a tentative D call TRBD1 (6 bases). Trimming took off 5 bases at V and 3 bases at J, with 14 bases between the two ends. Germline V lookup: CDR1 LNHNV, CDR2 YYDKDF (reference sequence). The CDR3 spans 14 residues.

The rearrangement links TRBV9 to TRBJ2-7, with D tentatively TRBD1 (5 bases). CDR3 length: 13 amino acids. V dropped 3 bases and J dropped 3 bases, with 10 bases sitting between them. CDR1 SGDLS and CDR2 YYNGEE come from the germline V gene. The CDR3 bases are TGTGCCAGCAGCGCCGCTCAGGGCTACGAGCAGTACTTC. Encoded protein: CASSAAQGYEQYF.

The V call is TRBV5-4, the J call TRBJ1-4; unclear D gene. V lost 0 bases and J 4 bases, leaving 10 bases between the germline ends. Germline CDR1 and CDR2: SGHNT and YYREEE (reference sequence). The CDR3 spans 15 residues. CDR3 amino acids: CASSLEGRNNEKLFF. The CDR3 coding sequence is TGTGCCAGCAGCTTGGAAGGGAGAAATAATGAAAAACTGTTTTTT. Full variable domain (missing parts from reference TRBV5-4 and TRBJ1-4): ETGVTQSPTHLIKTRGQQVTLRCSSQSGHNTVSWYQQALGQGPQFIFQYYREEENGRGNFPPRFSGLQFPNYSSELNVNALELDDSALYLCASSLEGRNNEKLFFGSGTQLSVL.

The rearrangement joins TRBV10-2 to TRBJ2-3; D is possibly TRBD2 (6 bases). V lost 5 bases and J 3 bases, leaving 12 bases between the germline ends. Germline V CDR1 and CDR2: WSHSY, SAAADI. CDR3 size: 14 residues. The CDR3 sequence: CASSNTEGTDTQYF. In nucleotides, the CDR3 is TGCGCCAGCAGTAACACGGAGGGGACAGATACGCAGTATTTT.

The genes are TRBV11-2 and TRBJ2-1, with a weak D call TRBD1 (5 bases). The CDR3 is 16 residues long. The V gene's germline CDR1 is SGHAT and CDR2 FQNNGV. V was trimmed by 1 base and J by 0 bases, leaving 10 bases between them. CDR3 in amino acids: CASSLVARGSYNEQFF. CDR3 nucleotide sequence: TGTGCCAGCAGCTTAGTAGCTAGGGGCTCCTACAATGAGCAGTTCTTC.

The chain links TRBV5-6 to TRBJ1-2, with D maybe TRBD1 (6 bases). Germline V lookup: CDR1 SGHDT, CDR2 YYEEEE. The CDR3 runs to 13 residues. Trimming took off 0 bases at V and 10 bases at J, with 13 bases between the two ends. CDR3 nucleotide sequence: TGTGCCAGCAGCTTGGGGCAGGGGTTGCTCTACACCTTC. It is translated as CASSLGQGLLYTF.

V usage is TRBV19 and J usage is TRBJ1-5, with TRBD1 matching 7 bases. Germline CDR1 is LNHDA and CDR2 is SQIVND (reference sequence). V was clipped by 5 bases and J by 1 base; unmatched bases: 14. The CDR3 runs to 18 residues. The CDR3 loop is CASSPRTGGEMSNQPQHF. CDR3 in DNA: TGTGCCAGTAGTCCTCGGACAGGAGGGGAGATGAGCAATCAGCCCCAGCATTTT.